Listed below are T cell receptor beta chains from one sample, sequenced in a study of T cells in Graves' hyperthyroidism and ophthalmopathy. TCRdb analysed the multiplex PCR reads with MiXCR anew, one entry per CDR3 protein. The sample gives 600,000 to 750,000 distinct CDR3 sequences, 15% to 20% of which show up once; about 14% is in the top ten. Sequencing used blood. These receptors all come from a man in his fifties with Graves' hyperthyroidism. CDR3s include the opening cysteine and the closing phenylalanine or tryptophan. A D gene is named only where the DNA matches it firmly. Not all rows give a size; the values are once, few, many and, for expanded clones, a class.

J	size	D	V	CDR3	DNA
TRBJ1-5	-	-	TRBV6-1	CATTSGARGNQPQHF	TGTGCCACCACATCTGGGGCGAGGGGAAATCAGCCCCAGCATTTT
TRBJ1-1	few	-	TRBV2	CASSDTDLDTEAFF	TGTGCCAGCAGTGACACGGACCTCGACACTGAAGCTTTCTTT
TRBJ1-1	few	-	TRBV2	CASRPGKLNTEAFF	TGTGCCAGCAGACCAGGGAAACTGAACACTGAAGCTTTCTTT
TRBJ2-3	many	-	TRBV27	CASSLYDGTDTQYF	TGTGCCAGCAGTTTATACGATGGCACAGATACGCAGTATTTT
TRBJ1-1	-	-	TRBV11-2	CASSLGLWGPAEAFF	TGTGCCAGCAGCTTAGGACTGTGGGGCCCGGCCGAAGCTTTCTTT
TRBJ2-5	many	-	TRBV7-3	CASSRTGFQETQYF	TGTGCCAGCAGCCGAACAGGGTTCCAAGAGACCCAGTACTTC
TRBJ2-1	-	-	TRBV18	CASSPPASIYNEQFF	TGTGCCAGCTCACCCCCGGCCAGCATCTACAATGAGCAGTTCTTC
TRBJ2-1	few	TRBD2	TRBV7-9	CASSKLAGGLYNEQFF	TGTGCCAGCAGCAAGCTAGCGGGAGGGCTCTACAATGAGCAGTTCTTC
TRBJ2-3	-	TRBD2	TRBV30	CSATTSGITDTQYF	TGCAGTGCCACGACTAGCGGGATCACAGATACGCAGTATTTT
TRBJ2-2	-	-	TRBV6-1	CASTPVGVNTGELFF	TGTGCCAGCACCCCGGTCGGGGTCAACACCGGGGAGCTGTTTTTT
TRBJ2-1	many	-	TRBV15	CATSNRGAVAPTWNEQFF	TGTGCCACCAGCAATCGGGGGGCAGTAGCACCGACCTGGAATGAGCAGTTCTTC
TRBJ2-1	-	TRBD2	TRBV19	CASWDTLLADEQFF	TGTGCCAGTTGGGATACATTGCTAGCGGATGAGCAGTTCTTC
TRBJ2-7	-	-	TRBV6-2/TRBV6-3	CASSQYGGSSYEQYF	TGTGCCAGCAGTCAGTACGGGGGAAGCTCCTACGAGCAGTACTTC
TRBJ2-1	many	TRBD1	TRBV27	CASSGQGARSYNEQFF	TGTGCCAGCTCGGGACAGGGGGCCCGCAGTTACAATGAGCAGTTCTTC
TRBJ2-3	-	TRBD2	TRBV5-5	CASSLRSSGGDTQYF	TGTGCCAGCAGCTTGAGGTCTAGCGGAGGAGATACGCAGTATTTT
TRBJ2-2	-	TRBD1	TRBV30	CAWGPQGAGTGELFF	TGTGCCTGGGGCCCACAGGGGGCCGGCACCGGGGAGCTGTTTTTT